This T cell receptor (beta chain) was sequenced in a study of T cells after yellow fever vaccination. Whole-study results and caveats: Peaking on day 5 versus 15, the secondary response was faster but weaker. Few clonotypes appeared in both CD4 and CD8 compartments. Post-booster samples contained most primary-vaccination clones (around 96% CD4, about 90% CD8).

The TCR cDNA carried a universal primer site and UMIs from 5'RACE template switching. TCRdb passed the 5' RACE reads through MiXCR, listing each CDR3 protein once. Of around 50,000 distinct CDR3 sequences in the sample, 7% to 9% were seen once. This clonotype was found many times. Its matching antigen is unknown. The V and J ends lost 9 bases and 0 bases respectively, with 20 bases between them. Germline loops: CDR1 SEHNR, CDR2 FQNEAQ (reference sequence). This CDR3 has 17 residues. The sequence derives from a young man who received the YFV17D yellow fever vaccine. The sequencing here drew on CD8+ T cells sorted from PBMCs, taken roughly 15 days after the first yellow fever vaccination. The chain links TRBV7-9 to TRBJ2-2, with D perhaps TRBD1 (6 bases). The CDR3: CASRQGPYSPNTGELFF. The DNA for the CDR3 is TGTGCCAGTAGGCAGGGGCCATACTCACCGAACACCGGGGAGCTGTTTTTT.